What follows describes a single T cell receptor (beta chain). Construction of the TCRbeta library involved unique molecular identifiers. Using its own MiXCR run on the PCR reads, TCRdb lists one record per CDR3 protein. The sample includes about 270,000 distinct CDR3 sequences, 9.9% of them seen just once. The data originate from a study of T-cell reconstitution after alpha-beta-depleted transplantation in children. This CDR3 contains 15 residues. V lost 6 bases, J lost 4 bases, and 16 bases lay in between. This rearrangement joins TRBV12-3 or TRBV12-4 to TRBJ1-5, with D tentatively TRBD1 (5 bases). Sequenced here: PBMCs from the stem cell graft donor, sampled from the stem cell graft. The sequence was obtained from a human donor who donated a stem cell graft to a child with SCID. The CDR3 nucleotides are TGTGCCAGCAGCCCTACCTGGGACGGGAATCAGCCCCAGCATTTT. This codes for CASSPTWDGNQPQHF.